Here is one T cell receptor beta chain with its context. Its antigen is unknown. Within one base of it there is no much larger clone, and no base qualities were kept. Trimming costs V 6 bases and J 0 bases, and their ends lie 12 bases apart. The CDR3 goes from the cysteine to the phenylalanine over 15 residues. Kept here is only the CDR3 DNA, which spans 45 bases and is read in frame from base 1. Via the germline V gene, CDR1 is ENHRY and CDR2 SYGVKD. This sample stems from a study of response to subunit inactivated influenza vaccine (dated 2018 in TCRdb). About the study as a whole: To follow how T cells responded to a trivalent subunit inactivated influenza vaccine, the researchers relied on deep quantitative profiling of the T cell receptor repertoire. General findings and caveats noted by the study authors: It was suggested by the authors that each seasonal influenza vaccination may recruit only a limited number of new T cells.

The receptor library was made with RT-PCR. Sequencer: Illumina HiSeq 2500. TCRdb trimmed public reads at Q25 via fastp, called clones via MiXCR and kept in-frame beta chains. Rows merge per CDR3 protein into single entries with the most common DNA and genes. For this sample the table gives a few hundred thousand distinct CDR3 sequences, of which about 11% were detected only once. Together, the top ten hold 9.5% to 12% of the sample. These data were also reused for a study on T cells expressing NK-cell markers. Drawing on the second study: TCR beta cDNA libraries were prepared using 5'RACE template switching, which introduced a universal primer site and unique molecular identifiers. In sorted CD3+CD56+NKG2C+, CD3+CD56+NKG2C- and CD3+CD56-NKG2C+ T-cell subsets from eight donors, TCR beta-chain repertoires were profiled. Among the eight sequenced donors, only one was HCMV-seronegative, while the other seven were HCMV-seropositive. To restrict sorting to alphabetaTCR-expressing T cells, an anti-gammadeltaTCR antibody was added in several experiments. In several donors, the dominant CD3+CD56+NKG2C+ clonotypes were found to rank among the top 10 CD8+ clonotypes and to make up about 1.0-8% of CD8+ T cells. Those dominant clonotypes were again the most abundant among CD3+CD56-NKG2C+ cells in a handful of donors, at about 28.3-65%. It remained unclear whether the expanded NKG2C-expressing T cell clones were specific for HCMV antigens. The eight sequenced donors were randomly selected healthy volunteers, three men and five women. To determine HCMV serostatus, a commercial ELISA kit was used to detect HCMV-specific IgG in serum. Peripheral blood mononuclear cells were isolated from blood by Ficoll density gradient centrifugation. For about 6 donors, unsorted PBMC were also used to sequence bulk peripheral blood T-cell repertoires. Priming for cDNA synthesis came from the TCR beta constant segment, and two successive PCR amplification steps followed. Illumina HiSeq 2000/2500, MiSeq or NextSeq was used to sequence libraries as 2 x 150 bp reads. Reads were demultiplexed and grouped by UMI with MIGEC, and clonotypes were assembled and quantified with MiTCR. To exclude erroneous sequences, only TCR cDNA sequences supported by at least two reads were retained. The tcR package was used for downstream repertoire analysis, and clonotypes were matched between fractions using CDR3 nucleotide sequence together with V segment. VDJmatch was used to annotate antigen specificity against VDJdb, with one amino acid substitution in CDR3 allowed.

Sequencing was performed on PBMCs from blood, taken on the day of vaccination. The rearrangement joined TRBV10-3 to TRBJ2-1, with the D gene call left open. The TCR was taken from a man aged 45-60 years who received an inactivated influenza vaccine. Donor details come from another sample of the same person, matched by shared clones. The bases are TGTGCCATCAGGGGTTTTAAGAGCTCCTACAATGAGCAGTTCTTC. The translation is CAIRGFKSSYNEQFF.